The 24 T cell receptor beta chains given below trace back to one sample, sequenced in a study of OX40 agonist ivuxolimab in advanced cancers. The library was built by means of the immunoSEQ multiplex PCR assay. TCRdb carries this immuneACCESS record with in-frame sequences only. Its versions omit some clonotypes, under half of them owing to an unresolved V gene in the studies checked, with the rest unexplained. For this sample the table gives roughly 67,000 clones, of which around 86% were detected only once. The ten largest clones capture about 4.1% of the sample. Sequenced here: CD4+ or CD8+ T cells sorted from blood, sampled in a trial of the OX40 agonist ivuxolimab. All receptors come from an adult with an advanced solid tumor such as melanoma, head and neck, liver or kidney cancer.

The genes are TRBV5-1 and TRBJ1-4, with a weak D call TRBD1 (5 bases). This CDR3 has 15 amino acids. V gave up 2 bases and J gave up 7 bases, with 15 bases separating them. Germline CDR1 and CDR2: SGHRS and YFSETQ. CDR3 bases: TGCGCCAGCAGCTTAACAGGCGTCGGTAGTGAAAAACTGTTTTTT. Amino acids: CASSLTGVGSEKLFF.

This CDR3 reads CASSKGELAGGWGEQFF. CDR3 nucleotide sequence: TGTGCCAGTAGTAAAGGGGAACTAGCGGGAGGGTGGGGTGAGCAGTTCTTC. The rearrangement joins TRBV19 to TRBJ2-1; 13 bases align to TRBD2. Germline V gene data show CDR1 as LNHDA and CDR2 as SQIVND (reference sequence). V shed 4 bases and J 9 bases; nucleotides not matched to a gene: 12. CDR3 length: 17 residues.

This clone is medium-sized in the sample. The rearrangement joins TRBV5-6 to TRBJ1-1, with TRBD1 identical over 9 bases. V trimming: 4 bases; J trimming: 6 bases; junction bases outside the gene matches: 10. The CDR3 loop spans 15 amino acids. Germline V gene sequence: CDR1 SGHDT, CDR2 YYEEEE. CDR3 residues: CASSPATGGKSEAFF. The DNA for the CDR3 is TGTGCCAGCAGCCCCGCGACAGGGGGAAAGTCTGAAGCTTTCTTT.

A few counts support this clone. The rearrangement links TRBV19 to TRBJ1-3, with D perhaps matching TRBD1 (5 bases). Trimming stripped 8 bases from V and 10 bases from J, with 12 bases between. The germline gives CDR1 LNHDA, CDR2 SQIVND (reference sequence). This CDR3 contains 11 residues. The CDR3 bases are TGTGCCAGTGGGGGGTTTTTTACCATATATTTT. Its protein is CASGGFFTIYF.

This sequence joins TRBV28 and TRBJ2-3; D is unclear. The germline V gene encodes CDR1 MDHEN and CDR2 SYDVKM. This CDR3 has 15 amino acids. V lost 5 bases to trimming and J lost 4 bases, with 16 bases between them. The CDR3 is CASSLMPAAADTQYF. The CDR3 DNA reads TGTGCCAGCAGTCTAATGCCGGCGGCCGCAGATACGCAGTATTTT. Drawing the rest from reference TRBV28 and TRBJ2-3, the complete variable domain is DVKVTQSSRYLVKRTGEKVFLECVQDMDHENMFWYRQDPGLGLRLIYFSYDVKMKEKGDIPEGYSVSREKKERFSLILESASTNQTSMYLCASSLMPAAADTQYFGPGTRLTVL.

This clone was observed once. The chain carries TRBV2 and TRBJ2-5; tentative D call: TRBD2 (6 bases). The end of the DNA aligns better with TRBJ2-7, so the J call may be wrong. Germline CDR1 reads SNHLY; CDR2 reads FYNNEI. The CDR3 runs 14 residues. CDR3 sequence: CASNPGLLSYEQYF. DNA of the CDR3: TGTGCCAGCAACCCGGGACTTCTCTCCTACGAGCAGTACTTC.

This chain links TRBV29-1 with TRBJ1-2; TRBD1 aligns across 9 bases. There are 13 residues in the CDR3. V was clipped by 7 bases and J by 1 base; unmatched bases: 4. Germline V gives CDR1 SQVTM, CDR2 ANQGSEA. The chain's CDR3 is CSAGTGINYGYTF. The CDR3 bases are TGCAGCGCCGGGACAGGGATTAACTATGGCTACACCTTC. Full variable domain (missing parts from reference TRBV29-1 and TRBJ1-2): SAVISQKPSRDICQRGTSLTIQCQVDSQVTMMFWYRQQPGQSLTLIATANQGSEATYESGFVIDKFPISRPNLTFSTLTVSNMSPEDSSIYLCSAGTGINYGYTFGSGTRLTVV.

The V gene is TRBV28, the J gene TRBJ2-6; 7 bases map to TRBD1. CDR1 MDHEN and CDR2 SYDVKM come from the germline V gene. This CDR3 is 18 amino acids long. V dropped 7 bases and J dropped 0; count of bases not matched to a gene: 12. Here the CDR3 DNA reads TGTGCCAGCACCTCTCCCGGGACAGTCCCCTCTGGGGCCAACGTCCTGACTTTC. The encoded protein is CASTSPGTVPSGANVLTF.

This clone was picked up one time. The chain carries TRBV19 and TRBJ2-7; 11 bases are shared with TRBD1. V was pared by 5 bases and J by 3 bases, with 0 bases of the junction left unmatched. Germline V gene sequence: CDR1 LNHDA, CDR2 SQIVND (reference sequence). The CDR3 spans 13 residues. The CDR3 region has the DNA TGTGCCAGTAGTGGGACAGGGGGCTACGAGCAGTACTTC. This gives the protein CASSGTGGYEQYF.

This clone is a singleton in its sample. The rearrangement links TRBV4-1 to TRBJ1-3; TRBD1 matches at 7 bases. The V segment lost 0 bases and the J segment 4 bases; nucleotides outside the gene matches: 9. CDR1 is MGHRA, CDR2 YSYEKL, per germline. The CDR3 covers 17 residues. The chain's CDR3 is CASSQDPEGASGNTIYF. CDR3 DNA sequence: TGCGCCAGCAGCCAAGATCCGGAGGGGGCTTCCGGAAACACCATATATTTT.

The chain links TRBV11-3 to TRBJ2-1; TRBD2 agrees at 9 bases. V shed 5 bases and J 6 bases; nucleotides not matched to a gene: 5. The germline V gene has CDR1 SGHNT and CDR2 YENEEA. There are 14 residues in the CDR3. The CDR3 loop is CASSPGLASNEQFF. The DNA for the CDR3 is TGTGCCAGCAGCCCAGGACTAGCGAGCAATGAGCAGTTCTTC.

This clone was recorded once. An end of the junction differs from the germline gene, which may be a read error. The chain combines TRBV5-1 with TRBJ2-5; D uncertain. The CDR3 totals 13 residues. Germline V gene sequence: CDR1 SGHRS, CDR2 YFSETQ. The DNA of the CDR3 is TGCGCCAGCACCTTGGAACAGATAGAGACCCAGTACTTC. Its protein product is CASTLEQIETQYF.

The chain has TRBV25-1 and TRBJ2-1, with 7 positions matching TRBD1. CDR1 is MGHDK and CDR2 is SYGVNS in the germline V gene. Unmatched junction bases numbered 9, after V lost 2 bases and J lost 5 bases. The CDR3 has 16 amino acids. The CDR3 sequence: CASSEDRARGHNEQFF. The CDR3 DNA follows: TGTGCCAGCAGTGAAGACAGGGCACGGGGTCACAATGAGCAGTTCTTC. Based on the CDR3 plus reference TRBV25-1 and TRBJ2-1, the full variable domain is EADIYQTPRYLVIGTGKKITLECSQTMGHDKMYWYQQDPGMELHLIHYSYGVNSTEKGDLSSESTVSRIRTEHFPLTLESARPSHTSQYLCASSEDRARGHNEQFFGPGTRLTVL.

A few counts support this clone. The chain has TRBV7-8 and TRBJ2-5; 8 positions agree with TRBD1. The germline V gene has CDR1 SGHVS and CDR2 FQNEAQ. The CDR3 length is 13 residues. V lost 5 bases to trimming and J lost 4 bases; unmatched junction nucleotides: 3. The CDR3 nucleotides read TGTGCCAGCAGCGAAGACAGGGGAGAGACCCAGTACTTC. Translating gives CASSEDRGETQYF.

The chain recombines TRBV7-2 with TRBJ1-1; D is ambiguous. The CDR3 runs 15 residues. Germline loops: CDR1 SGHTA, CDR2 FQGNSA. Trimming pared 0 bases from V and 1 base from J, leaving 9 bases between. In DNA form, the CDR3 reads TGTGCCAGCAGCTTAGCGTCAGGAGGGAACACTGAAGCTTTCTTT. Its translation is CASSLASGGNTEAFF.

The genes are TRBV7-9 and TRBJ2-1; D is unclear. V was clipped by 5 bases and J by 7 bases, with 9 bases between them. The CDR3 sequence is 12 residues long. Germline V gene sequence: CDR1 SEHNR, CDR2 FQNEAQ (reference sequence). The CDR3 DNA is TGTGCCAGCAGCGGTTCTGGGAATGAGCAGTTCTTC. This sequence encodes CASSGSGNEQFF. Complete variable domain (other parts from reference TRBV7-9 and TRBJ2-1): DTGVSQNPRHKITKRGQNVTFRCDPISEHNRLYWYRQTLGQGPEFLTYFQNEAQLEKSRLLSDRFSAERPKGSFSTLEIQRTEQGDSAMYLCASSGSGNEQFFGPGTRLTVL.

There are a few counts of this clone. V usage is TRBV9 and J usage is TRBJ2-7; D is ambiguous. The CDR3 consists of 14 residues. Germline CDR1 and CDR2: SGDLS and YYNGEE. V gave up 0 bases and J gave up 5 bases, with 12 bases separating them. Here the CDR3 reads CASSVGWGEDEQYF. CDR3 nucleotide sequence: TGTGCCAGCAGCGTAGGCTGGGGTGAGGACGAGCAGTACTTC.

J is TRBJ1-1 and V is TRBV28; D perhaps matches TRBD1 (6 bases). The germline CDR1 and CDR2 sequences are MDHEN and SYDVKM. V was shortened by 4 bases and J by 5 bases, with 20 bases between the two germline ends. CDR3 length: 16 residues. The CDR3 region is CASSSTGIRMETEAFF. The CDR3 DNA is TGTGCCAGCAGTTCCACAGGGATACGGATGGAGACTGAAGCTTTCTTT.

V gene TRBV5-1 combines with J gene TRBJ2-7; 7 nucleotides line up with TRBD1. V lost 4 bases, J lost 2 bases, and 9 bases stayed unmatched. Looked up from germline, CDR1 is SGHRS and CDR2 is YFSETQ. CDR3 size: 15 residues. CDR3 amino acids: CASSLGTALAYEQYF. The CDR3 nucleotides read TGCGCCAGCAGCCTAGGGACAGCCCTGGCCTACGAGCAGTACTTC.

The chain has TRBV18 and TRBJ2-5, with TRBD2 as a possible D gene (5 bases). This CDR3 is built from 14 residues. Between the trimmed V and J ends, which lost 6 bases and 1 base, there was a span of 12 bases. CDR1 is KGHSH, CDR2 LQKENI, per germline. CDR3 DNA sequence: TGTGCCAGCTCTCCGGGGATTGGCCAAGAGACCCAGTACTTC. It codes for CASSPGIGQETQYF.

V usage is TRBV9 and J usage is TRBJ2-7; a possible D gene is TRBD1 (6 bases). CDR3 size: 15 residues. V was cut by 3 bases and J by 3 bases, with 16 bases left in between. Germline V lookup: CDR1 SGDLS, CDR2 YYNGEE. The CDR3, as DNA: TGTGCCAGCAGCGCTTCTCTGGACAGCATCTACGAGCAGTACTTC. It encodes CASSASLDSIYEQYF.

CDR3 protein: CASSLWVGQVLVYEQYF. The CDR3 DNA follows: TGTGCCAGCAGTTTATGGGTCGGGCAGGTCCTCGTCTACGAGCAGTACTTC. The gene calls are TRBV28 and TRBJ2-7, with D unresolved. V lost 0 bases to trimming and J lost 3 bases, with 18 bases between them. The CDR3 runs 17 residues. Germline loops: CDR1 MDHEN, CDR2 SYDVKM.

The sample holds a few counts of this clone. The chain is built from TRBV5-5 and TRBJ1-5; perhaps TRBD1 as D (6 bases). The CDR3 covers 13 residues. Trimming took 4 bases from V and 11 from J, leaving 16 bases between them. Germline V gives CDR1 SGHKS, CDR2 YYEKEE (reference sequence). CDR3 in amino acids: CASSHGTSLAQHF. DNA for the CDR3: TGTGCCAGCAGCCACGGGACAAGTTTGGCCCAGCATTTT.

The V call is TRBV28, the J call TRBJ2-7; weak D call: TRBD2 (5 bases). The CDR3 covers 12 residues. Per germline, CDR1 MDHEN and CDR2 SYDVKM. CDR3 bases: TGTGGTCCAAGGACTGATTCCTACGAGCAGTACTTC. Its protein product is CGPRTDSYEQYF.